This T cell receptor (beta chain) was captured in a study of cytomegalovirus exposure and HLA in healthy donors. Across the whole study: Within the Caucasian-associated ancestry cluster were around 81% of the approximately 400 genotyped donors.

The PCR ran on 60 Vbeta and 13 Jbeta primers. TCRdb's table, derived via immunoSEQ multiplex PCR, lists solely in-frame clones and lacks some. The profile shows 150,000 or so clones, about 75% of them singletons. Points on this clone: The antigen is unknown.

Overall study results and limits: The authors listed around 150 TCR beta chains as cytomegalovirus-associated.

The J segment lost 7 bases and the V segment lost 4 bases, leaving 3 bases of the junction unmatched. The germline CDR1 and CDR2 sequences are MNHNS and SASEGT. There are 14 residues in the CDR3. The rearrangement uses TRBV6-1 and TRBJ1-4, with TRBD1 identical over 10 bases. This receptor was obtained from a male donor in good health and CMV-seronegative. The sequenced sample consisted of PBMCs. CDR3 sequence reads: CASSAGQGFEKLFF. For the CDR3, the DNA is TGTGCCAGCAGTGCGGGACAGGGGTTTGAAAAACTGTTTTTT.